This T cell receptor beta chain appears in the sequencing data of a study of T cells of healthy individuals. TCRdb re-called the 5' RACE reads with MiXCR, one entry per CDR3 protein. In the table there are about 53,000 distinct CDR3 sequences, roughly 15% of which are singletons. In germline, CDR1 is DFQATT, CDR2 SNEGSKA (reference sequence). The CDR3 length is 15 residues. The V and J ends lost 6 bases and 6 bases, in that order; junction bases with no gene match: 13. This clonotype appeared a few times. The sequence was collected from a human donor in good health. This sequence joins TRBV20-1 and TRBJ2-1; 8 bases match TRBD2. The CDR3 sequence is CSATPGTSLFNEQFF. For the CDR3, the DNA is TGCAGTGCCACACCAGGGACTAGTCTGTTCAATGAGCAGTTCTTC.